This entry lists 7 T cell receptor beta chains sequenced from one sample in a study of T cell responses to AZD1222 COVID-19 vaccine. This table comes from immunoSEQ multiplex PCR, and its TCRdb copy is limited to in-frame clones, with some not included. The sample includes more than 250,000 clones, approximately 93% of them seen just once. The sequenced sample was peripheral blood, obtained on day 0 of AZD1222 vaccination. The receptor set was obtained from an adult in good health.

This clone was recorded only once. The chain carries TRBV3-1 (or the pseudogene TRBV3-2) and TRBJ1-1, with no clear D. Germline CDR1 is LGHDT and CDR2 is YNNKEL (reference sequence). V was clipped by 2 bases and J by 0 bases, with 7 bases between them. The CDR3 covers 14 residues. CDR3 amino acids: CASSQFRVNTEAFF. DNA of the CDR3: TGTGCCAGCAGCCAATTCCGGGTGAACACTGAAGCTTTCTTT.

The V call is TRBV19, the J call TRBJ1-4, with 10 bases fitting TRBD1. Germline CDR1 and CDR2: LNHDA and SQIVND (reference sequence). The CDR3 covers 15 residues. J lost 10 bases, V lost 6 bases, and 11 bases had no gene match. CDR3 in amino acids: CASSPSGTGDGKLFF. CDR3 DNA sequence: TGTGCCAGTAGCCCCTCCGGGACAGGGGACGGAAAACTGTTTTTT.

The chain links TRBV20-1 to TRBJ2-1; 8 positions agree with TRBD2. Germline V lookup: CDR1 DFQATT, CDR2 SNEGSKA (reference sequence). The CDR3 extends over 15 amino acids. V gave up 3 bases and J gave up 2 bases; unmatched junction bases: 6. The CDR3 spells CSASQTSGAYNEQFF. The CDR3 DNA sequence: TGCAGTGCTAGTCAAACTAGCGGAGCCTACAATGAGCAGTTCTTC.

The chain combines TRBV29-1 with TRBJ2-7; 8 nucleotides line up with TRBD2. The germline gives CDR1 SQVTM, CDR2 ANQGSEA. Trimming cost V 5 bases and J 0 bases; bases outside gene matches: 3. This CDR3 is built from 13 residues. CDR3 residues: CSVPGTSSYEQYF. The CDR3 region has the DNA TGCAGCGTTCCCGGGACTAGCTCCTACGAGCAGTACTTC.

The CDR3 DNA is TGTGCCAGCACGGGGACAGGATACAATCAGCCCCAGCATTTT. This codes for CASTGTGYNQPQHF. The V gene is TRBV28, the J gene TRBJ1-5, with 8 bases lining up with TRBD1. The V segment lost 7 bases and the J segment 3 bases; nucleotides outside the gene matches: 5. Germline assignment: CDR1 MDHEN and CDR2 SYDVKM. This CDR3 has 14 residues.

The CDR3: CASSVTRGGETQYF. DNA of the CDR3: TGTGCCAGTAGCGTAACCAGGGGAGGAGAGACCCAGTACTTC. The V and J genes are TRBV19 and TRBJ2-5; D tentatively fits TRBD1 or TRBD2 (6 bases each). V shed 6 bases and J shed 4 bases, with 15 bases lying between them. Germline assignment: CDR1 LNHDA and CDR2 SQIVND (reference sequence). The CDR3 has 14 amino acids.

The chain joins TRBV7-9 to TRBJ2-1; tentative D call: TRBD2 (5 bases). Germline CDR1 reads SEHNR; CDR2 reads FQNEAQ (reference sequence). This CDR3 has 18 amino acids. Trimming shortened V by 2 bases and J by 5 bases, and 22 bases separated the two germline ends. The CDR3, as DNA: TGTGCCAGCAGCTTATTCACTAGTCGCACTAGATCCAACAATGAGCAGTTCTTC. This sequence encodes CASSLFTSRTRSNNEQFF.